This T cell receptor beta chain was obtained from a study of radiotherapy plus CTLA-4 blockade in lung cancer. Study-level points and caveats: Expansion of tumor-derived TCR clones was observed in blood after radiotherapy plus ipilimumab. Response was reportedly best predicted by early blood T cell clone dynamics, with interferon-beta.

CTLA-4 blockade using ipilimumab, together with focal radiation, was received by patients with chemo-refractory metastatic non-small-cell lung cancer. Turning to this clone: Its antigen is not identified.

Here immunoSEQ multiplex PCR was the method, and the copy in TCRdb shows in-frame clones only, minus some. The table shows approximately 110,000 clones, with 81% occurring only once. This receptor was identified in a human donor with non-small cell lung cancer that progressed on radiotherapy plus ipilimumab. Some clones in this sample may be carry-over from other donors' samples. The source material was peripheral blood, sampled from a patient treated with radiotherapy plus ipilimumab.

The CDR3 region is CASSPKQGRDGAFF. The CDR3 coding sequence is TGTGCCAGCAGCCCTAAACAGGGGCGGGACGGAGCTTTCTTT. This sequence joins TRBV7-9 and TRBJ1-1; 7 bases map to TRBD1. The V segment lost 5 bases and the J segment 10 bases; nucleotides outside the gene matches: 13. CDR3 size: 14 residues. The germline V gene has CDR1 SEHNR and CDR2 FQNEAQ (reference sequence).